Sequencing of this T cell receptor (beta chain) was carried out in a study of blood T cell repertoires in COVID-19. Study context: From the United States, Italy and Spain came samples of acute and convalescent COVID-19. In each case, the material was cDNA or gDNA derived from T cells, B-cell-depleted T cells, or PBMCs.

Trimming pared 3 bases from V and 2 bases from J, leaving 11 bases between. Germline loops: CDR1 SNHLY, CDR2 FYNNEI. This CDR3 contains 14 residues. As processed by the authors: By means of reference gene primer amplification, nucleated cell counts were estimated. Data came from immunoSEQ multiplex PCR; TCRdb stores just in-frame clones and leaves some out. For V, J and clone size, that table is used; D and trimming come from the DNA. The data hold over 150,000 clones, with roughly 81% observed a single time. The chain is built from TRBV2 and TRBJ2-7, with D perhaps TRBD2 (6 bases). This TCR came from a woman of 80 years or more with COVID-19, enrolled during active disease. The specimen sequenced was peripheral blood. The CDR3 DNA sequence: TGTGCCAGCAGTGAGTCCGAGCGGGCCTACGAGCAGTACTTC. Protein: CASSESERAYEQYF.